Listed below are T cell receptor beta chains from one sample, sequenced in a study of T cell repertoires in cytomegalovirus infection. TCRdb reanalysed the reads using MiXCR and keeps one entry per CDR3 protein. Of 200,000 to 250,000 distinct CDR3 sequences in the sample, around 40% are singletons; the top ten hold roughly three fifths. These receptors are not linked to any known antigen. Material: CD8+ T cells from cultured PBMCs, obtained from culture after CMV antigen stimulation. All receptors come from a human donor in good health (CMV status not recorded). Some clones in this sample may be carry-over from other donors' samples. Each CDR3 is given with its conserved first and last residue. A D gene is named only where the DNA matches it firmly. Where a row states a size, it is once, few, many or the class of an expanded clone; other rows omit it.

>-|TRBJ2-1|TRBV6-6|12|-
TGTGCCAGCAGGGACCAAACCGCTGAGCAGTTCTTC
CASRDQTAEQFF
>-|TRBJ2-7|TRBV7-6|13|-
TGTGCTAGCAGCTTAGCCGTTGGCTTGGAGCAGTACTTC
CASSLAVGLEQYF
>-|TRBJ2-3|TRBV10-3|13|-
TGTGCCATCACGGCTCCTAGCACAGATACGCAGTATTTT
CAITAPSTDTQYF
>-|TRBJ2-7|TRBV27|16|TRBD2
TGTGCCAGCAGCCCGGGGACTAGCGGAGCTCCCTACGAGCAGTACTTC
CASSPGTSGAPYEQYF
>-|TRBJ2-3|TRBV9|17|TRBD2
TGTGCCAGCAGCGCCTACGGGCTAGCGGGTAGCACAGATACGCAGTATTTT
CASSAYGLAGSTDTQYF
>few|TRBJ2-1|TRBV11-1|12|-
TGTGCCAGCAGCCCATGGGGGGATGAGCAGTTCTTC
CASSPWGDEQFF
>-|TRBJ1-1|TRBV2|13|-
TGTGCCAGCACATGGACAGAGAACACTGAAGCTTTCTTT
CASTWTENTEAFF
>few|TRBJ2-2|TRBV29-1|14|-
TGCAGCGCCTCTGGCAGTCATAACACCGGGGAGCTGTTTTTT
CSASGSHNTGELFF
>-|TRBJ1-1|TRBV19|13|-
TGTGCCAGTGGATTGGACCCGAACACTGAAGCTTTCTTT
CASGLDPNTEAFF
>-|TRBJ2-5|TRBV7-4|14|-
TGTGCCAGCAGGCCGGTCAAGGGGCGAGAGACCCAGTACTTC
CASRPVKGRETQYF
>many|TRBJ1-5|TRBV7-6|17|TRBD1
TGTGCCAGCAGCTTATGGGGTAGGGACAGGGTAAATCAGCCCCAGCATTTT
CASSLWGRDRVNQPQHF
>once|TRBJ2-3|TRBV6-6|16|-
TGTGCCAGCAGTAATAAGCGGACCATTAGCACAGATACGCAGTATTTT
CASSNKRTISTDTQYF
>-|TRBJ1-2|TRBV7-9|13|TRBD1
TGTGCCAGCAGCCTCGGGACAGGGGATGGCTACACCTTC
CASSLGTGDGYTF
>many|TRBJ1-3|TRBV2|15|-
TGTGCCAGCAGTGATGAGGGTTCTTTCGGAAACACCATATATTTT
CASSDEGSFGNTIYF
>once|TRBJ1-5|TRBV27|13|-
TGTGCCAGCGGATTACAGGGCCCAGAGCCCCAGCATTTT
CASGLQGPEPQHF
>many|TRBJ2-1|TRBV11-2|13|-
TGTGCCAGCAGCCGCCCCGGGACCCATGAGCAGTTCTTC
CASSRPGTHEQFF
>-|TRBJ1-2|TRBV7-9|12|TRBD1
TGTGCCAGCAGCATGGGACAGGTGGTTTCTCCCTTC
CASSMGQVVSPF
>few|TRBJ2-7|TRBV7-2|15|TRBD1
TGTGCCAGCAGCTACGACAGGGGAGGCTCCTACGAGCAGTACTTC
CASSYDRGGSYEQYF
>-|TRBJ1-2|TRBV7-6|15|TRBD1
TGTGCCAGCAGCCCGCCACAGGGGGAACACTATGGCTACACCTTC
CASSPPQGEHYGYTF
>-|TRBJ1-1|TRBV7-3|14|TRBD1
TGTGCCAGCAAAACAGGGACAGGGAACACTGAAGCTTTCTTT
CASKTGTGNTEAFF
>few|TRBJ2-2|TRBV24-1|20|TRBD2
TGTGCCACCAGTGATTCCGGGACTAGCGGGAGTACTATTGACACCGGGGAGCTGTTTTTT
CATSDSGTSGSTIDTGELFF
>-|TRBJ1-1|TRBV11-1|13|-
TGTGCCAGCAGCTTATTGGGGGTCACTGAAGCTTTCTTT
CASSLLGVTEAFF
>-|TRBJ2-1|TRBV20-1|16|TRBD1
TGCAGTGCCAAACCGGACAGGGAGAAGGCCTACAATGAGCAGTTCTTC
CSAKPDREKAYNEQFF
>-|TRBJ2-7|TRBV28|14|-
TGTGCCAGCAGCTTACAGGGAAAGTTCTACGAGCAGTACTTC
CASSLQGKFYEQYF
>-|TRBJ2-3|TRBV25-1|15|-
TGTGCCAGCAGACAGCAGGGGCGCTACACAGATACGCAGTATTTT
CASRQQGRYTDTQYF
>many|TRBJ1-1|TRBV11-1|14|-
TGTGCCAGCAGCTTCGTGGAAGGGTCCACTGAAGCTTTCTTT
CASSFVEGSTEAFF
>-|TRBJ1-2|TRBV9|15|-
TGTGCCAGCAGCGTAGCCATGAAGGGAGGCTATGGCTACACCTTC
CASSVAMKGGYGYTF
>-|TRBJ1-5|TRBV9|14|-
TGTGCCAGCAGCGTAGGAGGGGGTAGTCAGCCCCAGCATTTT
CASSVGGGSQPQHF
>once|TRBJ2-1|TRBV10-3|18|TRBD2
TGTGCCATCAGTGAGTCTGGAATAGCGGGGGGCTCCTACAATGAGCAGTTCTTC
CAISESGIAGGSYNEQFF
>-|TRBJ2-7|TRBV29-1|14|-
TGCAGCGTTGGACACAGGGTGCCACCTTACGAGCAGTACTTC
CSVGHRVPPYEQYF
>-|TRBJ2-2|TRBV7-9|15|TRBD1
TGTGCCAGCAGCTGGACAGGGGAGAACACCGGGGAGCTGTTTTTT
CASSWTGENTGELFF
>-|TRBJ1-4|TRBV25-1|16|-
TGTGCCAGCAGTGACCCTGACCGGCGGGAAAATGAAAAACTGTTTTTT
CASSDPDRRENEKLFF
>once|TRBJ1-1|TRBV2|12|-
TGTGCCATACAGGGAGTAGGGACTGAAGCTTTCTTT
CAIQGVGTEAFF
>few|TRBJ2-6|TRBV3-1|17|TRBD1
TGTGCCAGCAGCCCGGGACAGGGATCAAGCGGGGCCAACGTCCTGACTTTC
CASSPGQGSSGANVLTF
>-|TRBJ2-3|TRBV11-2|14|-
TGTGTCAGCAGCCTTTGGCCAGAGGTAGATACGCAGTATTTT
CVSSLWPEVDTQYF